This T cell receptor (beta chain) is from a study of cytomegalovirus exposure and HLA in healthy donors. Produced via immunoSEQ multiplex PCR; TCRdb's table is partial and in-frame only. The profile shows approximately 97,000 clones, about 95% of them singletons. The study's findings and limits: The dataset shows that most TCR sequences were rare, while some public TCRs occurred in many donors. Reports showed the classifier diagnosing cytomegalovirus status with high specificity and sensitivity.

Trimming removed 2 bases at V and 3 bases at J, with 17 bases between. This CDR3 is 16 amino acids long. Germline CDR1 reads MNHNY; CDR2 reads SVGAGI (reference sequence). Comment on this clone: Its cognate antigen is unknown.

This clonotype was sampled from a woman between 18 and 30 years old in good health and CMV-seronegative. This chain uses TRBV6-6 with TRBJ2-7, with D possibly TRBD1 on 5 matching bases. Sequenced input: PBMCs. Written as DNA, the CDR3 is TGTGCCAGCAGTTACCCCGTTGGGGCAGCAAACTACGAGCAGTACTTC. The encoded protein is CASSYPVGAANYEQYF.